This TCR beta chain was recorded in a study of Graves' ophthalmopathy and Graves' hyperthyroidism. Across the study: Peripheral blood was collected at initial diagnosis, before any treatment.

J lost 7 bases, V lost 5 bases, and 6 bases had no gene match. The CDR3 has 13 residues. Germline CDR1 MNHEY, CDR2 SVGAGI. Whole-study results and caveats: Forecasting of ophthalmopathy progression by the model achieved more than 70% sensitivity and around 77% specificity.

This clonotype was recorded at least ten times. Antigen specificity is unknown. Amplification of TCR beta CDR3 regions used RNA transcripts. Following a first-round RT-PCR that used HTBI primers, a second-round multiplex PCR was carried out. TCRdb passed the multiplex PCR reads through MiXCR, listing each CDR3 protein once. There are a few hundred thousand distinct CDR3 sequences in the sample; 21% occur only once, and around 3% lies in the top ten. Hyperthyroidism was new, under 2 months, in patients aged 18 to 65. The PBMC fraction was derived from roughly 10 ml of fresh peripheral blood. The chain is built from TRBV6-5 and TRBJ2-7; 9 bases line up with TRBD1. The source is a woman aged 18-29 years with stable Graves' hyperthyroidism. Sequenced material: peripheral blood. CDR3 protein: CASSRDRDSEQYF. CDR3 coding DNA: TGTGCCAGCAGTCGGGACAGGGACTCTGAGCAGTACTTC.